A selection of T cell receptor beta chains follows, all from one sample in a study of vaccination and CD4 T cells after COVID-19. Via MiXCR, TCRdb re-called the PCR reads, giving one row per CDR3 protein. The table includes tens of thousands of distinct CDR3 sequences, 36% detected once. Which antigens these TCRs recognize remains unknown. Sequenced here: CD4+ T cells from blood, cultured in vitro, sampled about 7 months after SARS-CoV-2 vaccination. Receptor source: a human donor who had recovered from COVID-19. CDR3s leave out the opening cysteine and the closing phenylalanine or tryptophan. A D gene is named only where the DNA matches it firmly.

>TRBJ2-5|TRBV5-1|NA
ASSSPDGDRETQY
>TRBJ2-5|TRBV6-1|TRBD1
ASSEQGDRVETQY
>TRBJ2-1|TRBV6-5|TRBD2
ASSYPSGRSYNEQF
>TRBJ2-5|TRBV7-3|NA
ASSLREKETQY
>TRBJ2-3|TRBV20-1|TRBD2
SAEQPLAGGKSTDTQY
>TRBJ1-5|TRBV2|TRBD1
ASRGQGPSYSNQPQH
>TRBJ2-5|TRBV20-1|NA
SARASEFRETQY
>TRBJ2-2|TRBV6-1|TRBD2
ASSGLAGGYIGELF
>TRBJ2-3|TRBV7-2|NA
ASSSPGIRDTQY
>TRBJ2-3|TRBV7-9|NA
ASSLAADTQY
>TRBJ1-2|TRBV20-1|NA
SARDFAGDYGYT
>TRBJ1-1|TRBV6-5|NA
ASSYSGSGPGEAF
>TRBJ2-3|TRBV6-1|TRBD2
ASRGLAGESTDTQY
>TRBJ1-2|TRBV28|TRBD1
ASSPPDRFSYGYT
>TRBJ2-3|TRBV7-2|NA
ASSPGTQGADTQY
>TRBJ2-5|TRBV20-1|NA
SAQRDTPQETQY
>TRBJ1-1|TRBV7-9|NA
ASSFQGRSTEAF
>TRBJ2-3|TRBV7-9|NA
ASSLFAGSSTDTQY
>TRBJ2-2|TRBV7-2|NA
ASSLRGRTGELF
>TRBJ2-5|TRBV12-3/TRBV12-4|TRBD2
ASSYGGETQY
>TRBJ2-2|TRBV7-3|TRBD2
ASSLLAGGTELF
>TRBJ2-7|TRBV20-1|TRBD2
SARRTGGGSSYEQY
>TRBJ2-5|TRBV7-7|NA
ASSLVYGHGETQY
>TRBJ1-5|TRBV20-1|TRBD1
SARDGTGNNQPQH
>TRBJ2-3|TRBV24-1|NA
ATSDPLPAGASTDTQY
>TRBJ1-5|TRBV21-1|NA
ASSKEGHVQPQH
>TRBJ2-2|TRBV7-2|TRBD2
ASSLGLAGGTGELF
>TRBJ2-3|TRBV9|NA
ASSVGSSTDTQY
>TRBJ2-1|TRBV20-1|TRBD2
SAGRLAGGSYNEQF
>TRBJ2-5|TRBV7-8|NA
ASSSMTTLQETQY
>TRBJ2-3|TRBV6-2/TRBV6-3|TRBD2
ASSYWTSGRDTQY
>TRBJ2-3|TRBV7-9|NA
ASSPRRGRYTDTQY
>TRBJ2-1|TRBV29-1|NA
SVEEGWRRHNEQF
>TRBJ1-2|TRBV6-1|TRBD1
ASTPTGKGGYT
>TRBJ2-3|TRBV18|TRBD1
ASSPTRQGSTDTQY
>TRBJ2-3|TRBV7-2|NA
ASSLVYGDTQY
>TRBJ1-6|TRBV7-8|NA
ASSFVLGLSNSPLH
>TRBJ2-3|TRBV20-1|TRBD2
SATGTSGVRDTQY
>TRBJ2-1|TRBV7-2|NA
ASSRWGVNEQF
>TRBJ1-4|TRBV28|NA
ASSYNAGGNEKLF
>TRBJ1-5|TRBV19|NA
ASSSAWNSNQPQH